What follows are 13 T cell receptor beta chains derived from one specimen sequenced in a study of T cell changes during pregnancy in multiple sclerosis. Using immunoSEQ multiplex PCR, the repertoire was profiled, and TCRdb retains in-frame clones only, with some absent. The table lists roughly 45,000 clones, 95% of them singletons. Here the sequenced sample was CD8+ T cells from peripheral blood mononuclear cells, taken in the first trimester of pregnancy. The receptors derive from a female donor with multiple sclerosis, enrolled in a pregnancy study.

DNA of the CDR3: TGCAGCGCCTTAGCGGGCGAAACCGGAGGGGAGACCCAGTACTTC. It specifies CSALAGETGGETQYF. The chain recombines TRBV29-1 with TRBJ2-5, with 7 bases aligning to TRBD2. J gave up 5 bases and V 7 bases, and 16 bases lay outside the gene matches. CDR1 and CDR2 (germline): SQVTM, ANQGSEA. The CDR3 is 15 amino acids. Based on the CDR3 plus reference TRBV29-1 and TRBJ2-5, the full variable domain is SAVISQKPSRDICQRGTSLTIQCQVDSQVTMMFWYRQQPGQSLTLIATANQGSEATYESGFVIDKFPISRPNLTFSTLTVSNMSPEDSSIYLCSALAGETGGETQYFGPGTRLLVL.

This clone has a single count. V and J are TRBV19 and TRBJ1-1; no definite D call. This CDR3 region has 15 residues. With 7 bases removed from V and 1 base from J, the gap between germline ends came to 16 bases. Germline V lookup: CDR1 LNHDA, CDR2 SQIVND (reference sequence). CDR3 residues: CASTPGSHGNTEAFF. The CDR3 DNA sequence: TGTGCCAGTACCCCGGGTTCTCATGGGAACACTGAAGCTTTCTTT.

This clone has only a few counts. V gene TRBV9 combines with J gene TRBJ2-7; D may be TRBD2 (6 bases). Looked up from germline, CDR1 is SGDLS and CDR2 is YYNGEE. V shed 3 bases and J shed 3 bases, with 16 bases lying between them. The CDR3 is made up of 15 amino acids. The CDR3, as DNA: TGTGCCAGCAGCGCTCGCCCGGGACTCCTCTACGAGCAGTACTTC. Its translation is CASSARPGLLYEQYF.

This chain links TRBV28 with TRBJ1-3; tentatively, D is TRBD1 (5 bases). Trimming took 5 bases from V and 5 from J, leaving 16 bases between them. Germline-derived CDR1 and CDR2 are MDHEN and SYDVKM. This CDR3 contains 15 residues. This CDR3 is CASSTGPGPRNTIYF. The CDR3 nucleotides read TGTGCCAGCAGTACAGGCCCTGGGCCCCGAAACACCATATATTTT.

The chain carries TRBV5-1 and TRBJ2-7, with TRBD2 matching over 7 bases. CDR1 is SGHRS, CDR2 YFSETQ, per germline. The CDR3 is 14 residues long. The V and J ends lost 7 bases and 2 bases, in that order; junction bases with no gene match: 9. The CDR3 coding sequence is TGCGCCAGCGGGTTCCGGGGACTAACCTACGAGCAGTACTTC. Protein sequence: CASGFRGLTYEQYF.

This clone was counted once. The chain employs TRBV4-1 and TRBJ2-4; TRBD1 might be the D (5 bases). Germline lookup yields CDR1 MGHRA and CDR2 YSYEKL. The CDR3 contains 18 residues. V lost 1 base to trimming and J lost 7 bases, with 23 bases between them. CDR3 loop: CASSQVGRARLSENIQYF. In nucleotides, the CDR3 is TGCGCCAGCAGCCAAGTGGGCAGGGCGCGTTTATCAGAGAACATTCAGTACTTC.

The chain carries TRBV6-1 and TRBJ2-7; 7 nucleotides match TRBD2. Germline V lookup: CDR1 MNHNS, CDR2 SASEGT. V shed 7 bases, J shed 3 bases, and the junction held 3 bases outside the gene matches. The length of the CDR3 is 12 residues. The CDR3 sequence is CASTASGYEQYF. DNA for the CDR3: TGTGCCAGCACGGCTAGCGGCTACGAGCAGTACTTC.

The chain uses TRBV7-2 and TRBJ2-2; possibly TRBD2 for D (7 bases). Trimming shortened V by 5 bases and J by 5 bases, and 15 bases separated the two germline ends. The CDR3 runs 15 residues. The V gene's germline CDR1 is SGHTA and CDR2 FQGNSA. In DNA form, the CDR3 reads TGTGCCAGCAGCATTAGGGGGGGTAGTACCGGGGAGCTGTTTTTT. The encoded protein is CASSIRGGSTGELFF.

The chain is built from TRBV19 and TRBJ2-1; D remains unclear. Per germline, CDR1 LNHDA and CDR2 SQIVND (reference sequence). V was trimmed by 5 bases and J by 10 bases, leaving 15 bases between them. The CDR3 consists of 13 residues. This chain's CDR3 is CASSALGTNEQFF. As DNA, the CDR3 is TGTGCCAGTAGTGCCCTAGGAACTAACGAGCAGTTCTTC.

The chain carries TRBV27 and TRBJ1-5; D is ambiguous. This CDR3 comprises 16 residues. Trimming removed 0 bases from V and 5 bases from J, with 14 bases in between. Germline V gives CDR1 MNHEY, CDR2 SMNVEV (reference sequence). Written as DNA, the CDR3 is TGTGCCAGCAGTTTATCGGGAGGGCCCCGTGATCAGCCCCAGCATTTT. Residues: CASSLSGGPRDQPQHF.

The rearrangement uses TRBV6-4 and TRBJ2-3; no reliable D call. The CDR3 consists of 14 residues. The germline V gene encodes CDR1 MRHNA and CDR2 SNTAGT. Trimming cost V 0 bases and J 6 bases, with 10 bases left between them. This chain's CDR3 is CASSDSEAVDTQYF. Written as DNA, the CDR3 is TGTGCCAGCAGTGACTCCGAGGCCGTGGATACGCAGTATTTT.

The gene calls are TRBV2 and TRBJ2-5; 7 bases are shared with TRBD2. V dropped 4 bases and J dropped 5; count of bases not matched to a gene: 13. This CDR3 has 16 amino acids. Germline loops: CDR1 SNHLY, CDR2 FYNNEI. The CDR3 nucleotides read TGTGCCAGCAGTGGAGGACTAGGCGGCTTGCAGGAGACCCAGTACTTC. This gives the protein CASSGGLGGLQETQYF.

This clone showed up just once. The chain recombines TRBV19 with TRBJ2-1, with TRBD2 matching 12 bases. CDR1 is LNHDA, CDR2 SQIVND, per germline (reference sequence). The CDR3 consists of 17 residues. V lost 7 bases and J lost 12; bases outside the gene matches: 19. Here the CDR3 DNA reads TGTGCCAGTACCCTGGCACTAGCGGGAGGAAAAAAGGGGGGGCAGTTCTTC. Its protein product is CASTLALAGGKKGGQFF. Full variable domain (missing parts from reference TRBV19 and TRBJ2-1): DGGITQSPKYLFRKEGQNVTLSCEQNLNHDAMYWYRQDPGQGLRLIYYSQIVNDFQKGDIAEGYSVSREKKESFPLTVTSAQKNPTAFYLCASTLALAGGKKGGQFFGPGTRLTVL.